Listed below are T cell receptor beta chains from one sample, sequenced in a study of T cells in Graves' hyperthyroidism and ophthalmopathy. TCRdb reprocessed the multiplex PCR reads via MiXCR and lists one record per CDR3 protein. Of more than 150,000 distinct CDR3 sequences detected, 17% appear once; the ten largest clones hold roughly 30%. The specimen sequenced was blood. The receptors come from a woman aged 50 to 60 with Graves' hyperthyroidism. The CDR3 runs from the conserved cysteine through the conserved F or W. Each record gives: J gene, V gene, clone size, D gene, CDR3 DNA, CDR3 protein. The D gene is left open where the match is weak. For some rows the clone size is stated as once, few or many, or as a class when expanded; others skip it.

TRBJ2-7,TRBV30,.,.,TGTGCCTGGGGGGCAGGGACCCAAGAGCAGTACTTC,CAWGAGTQEQYF
TRBJ1-1,TRBV6-5,many,.,TGTGCCAGCAGTTACTCCCCGGGGGTCACTGAAGCTTTCTTT,CASSYSPGVTEAFF
TRBJ2-7,TRBV20-1,.,.,TGCAGTGCTAGAGCCTGGACGATGGGCAGGAACGAGCAGTACTTC,CSARAWTMGRNEQYF
TRBJ1-5,TRBV18,many,TRBD1,TGTGCCAGCTCACCGGGGACAGGAACAGGTCAGCCCCAGCATTTT,CASSPGTGTGQPQHF
TRBJ1-6,TRBV3-1,few,.,TGTGCCAGCAGCCAATCTTATAATTCACCCCTCCACTTT,CASSQSYNSPLHF
TRBJ1-1,TRBV6-2/TRBV6-3,.,.,TGTGCCAGCAGTGGGGAGTTCGGGTTGGTGAACACTGAAGCTTTCTTT,CASSGEFGLVNTEAFF
TRBJ1-4,TRBV7-2,many,.,TGTGCCAGCAGCTTAGTAGGAGTTAATGAAAAACTGTTTTTT,CASSLVGVNEKLFF
TRBJ2-7,TRBV11-2,many,.,TGTGCCAGCAGCTTAGGGGCCTACGAGCAGTACTTC,CASSLGAYEQYF
TRBJ2-1,TRBV7-2,many,.,TGTGCCAGCAGCCCGGGGGTTGCAGGCTCCTACAATGAGCAGTTCTTC,CASSPGVAGSYNEQFF
TRBJ1-1,TRBV27,many,TRBD1,TGTGCCAGCAGTTTAGACAGGGCTTTGGGAACTGAAGCTTTCTTT,CASSLDRALGTEAFF
TRBJ1-5,TRBV7-3,many,.,TGTGCCAGCAGCCTCTACTCGTCTCAGCCCCAGCATTTT,CASSLYSSQPQHF
TRBJ1-1,TRBV20-1,many,TRBD1,TGCAGTGCGCGACAGGGGTCGAACACTGAAGCTTTCTTT,CSARQGSNTEAFF
TRBJ2-3,TRBV29-1,once,TRBD1,TGCAGCTGCGTTGTCAGGGGGCTTACAGATACGCAGTATTTT,CSCVVRGLTDTQYF
TRBJ1-5,TRBV28,many,.,TGTGCCAGCAGAGGGACGGTGAAACAGCCCCAGCATTTT,CASRGTVKQPQHF
TRBJ2-3,TRBV11-2,many,.,TGTGCCAGCAGCCGAACCGGGACATTTACTAGCACAGATACGCAGTATTTT,CASSRTGTFTSTDTQYF
TRBJ2-1,TRBV7-9,.,.,TGTGCCAGCAGCCCGGGGGCCTCCTACAATGAGCAGTTCTTC,CASSPGASYNEQFF
TRBJ2-7,TRBV15,many,TRBD1,TGTGCCGCGTCTAGGGACAGGGGTCCCTACGAGCAGTACTTC,CAASRDRGPYEQYF
TRBJ2-6,TRBV6-6,many,.,TGTGCCAGCAGTTACTGGGCAGCCTTCAACTCTGGGGCCAACGTCCTGACTTTC,CASSYWAAFNSGANVLTF
TRBJ1-1,TRBV19,many,TRBD1,TGTGCCAGTAGTCTCCTCGCTTTAGACAGGGGGCAAACTGAAGCTTTCTTT,CASSLLALDRGQTEAFF
TRBJ2-7,TRBV11-2,.,TRBD2,TGTGCCAGCAGCTTAGAGTTAGCGGGACCCCACGAGCAGTACTTC,CASSLELAGPHEQYF
TRBJ2-7,TRBV6-1,once,TRBD2,TGTGCCAGCAGTGAGCAAGGGAGGGGTGTTGAGCAGTACTTC,CASSEQGRGVEQYF
TRBJ2-1,TRBV10-3,many,.,TGTGCCATCAGCGGCGCGGGGACGAGGAATGAGCAGTTCTTC,CAISGAGTRNEQFF
TRBJ1-2,TRBV7-2,many,.,TGTGCCAGCAGCTTGGGGGGGGTAGACTATGGCTACACCTTC,CASSLGGVDYGYTF
TRBJ2-1,TRBV6-1,many,.,TGTGCCAGCAGTGATAACCCGGACATACAGTTCTTC,CASSDNPDIQFF
TRBJ2-1,TRBV6-5,many,.,TGTGCCAGCAGTTACCTGCGGGGAGATCCCTACAATGAGCAGTTCTTC,CASSYLRGDPYNEQFF
TRBJ1-5,TRBV28,many,.,TGTGCCAGCAGCTCAGGGGCAGGGGGCAATCAGCCCCAGCATTTT,CASSSGAGGNQPQHF
TRBJ2-3,TRBV5-1,many,.,TGCGCCAGCAGCTTGGATTGGGGGCTGGCAGATACGCAGTATTTT,CASSLDWGLADTQYF
TRBJ1-2,TRBV20-1,many,.,TGCAGTGCTAGGCCCAGACAGCCAAACTATGGCTACACCTTC,CSARPRQPNYGYTF
TRBJ2-3,TRBV7-9,few,.,TGTGCCAGCAGCTTGCGAGGGGGGGCCCTAGATACGCAGTATTTT,CASSLRGGALDTQYF
TRBJ1-2,TRBV6-5,many,.,TGTGCCAGCAGTTACAAGGGACGTGGCTACACCTTC,CASSYKGRGYTF